This T cell receptor beta chain was identified during a study of siplizumab effects on memory and regulatory T cells. Whole-study findings and limits: Poor capture below about 10^-5 frequency left most alloreactive clones unmapped to unstimulated subsets. The mean Treg-derived percentage of mappable alloreactive CD4+ clones was 55% to 75% with siplizumab compared with roughly 26% in controls. Alloreactive sequences whose origin lay in unstimulated CD4+ memory cells were significantly reduced by siplizumab. The alloresponse seemed to draw substantially on naive T cells, which appeared more diverse than memory cells.

The repertoire was sequenced with immunoSEQ multiplex PCR; TCRdb's copy has only in-frame clones and lacks some. The data show 100,000 or so clones, 90% to 95% seen once. As to this clone: What it binds is not known.

The TCR originated in a human donor in good health. Sequences were obtained from Tregs sorted from blood.

The CDR3 spells CASDPTGSEDTQYF. CDR3 coding DNA: TGTGCCAGCGACCCGACGGGGTCCGAAGATACGCAGTATTTT. This chain joins TRBV19 and TRBJ2-3; a possible D gene is TRBD2 (5 bases). Germline V lookup: CDR1 LNHDA, CDR2 SQIVND (reference sequence). This CDR3 is built from 14 residues. V lost 9 bases, J lost 5 bases, and 18 bases lay in between.